This T cell receptor (beta chain) was observed in a study of OX40 agonist ivuxolimab in advanced cancers. Background on the study: Given to patients was ivuxolimab, an agonistic anti-OX40 (CD134) antibody. Patients were infused with ivuxolimab every 2 weeks at 0.01 to 10 mg/kg.

Libraries were prepared by immunoSEQ multiplex PCR; TCRdb keeps only in-frame clonotypes and omits some of them. The table has roughly 60,000 clones, less than 90% seen once. The CDR3 runs 12 residues. V shed 7 bases, J shed 6 bases, and the junction held 4 bases outside the gene matches. The germline V gene has CDR1 LNHDA and CDR2 SQIVND (reference sequence). The receptor's source is an adult with an advanced solid tumor such as melanoma, head and neck, liver or kidney cancer. Specimen: CD4+ or CD8+ T cells sorted from blood, collected in a trial of the OX40 agonist ivuxolimab. The chain carries TRBV19 and TRBJ2-7, with 9 bases aligning to TRBD1. In DNA, the CDR3 is TGTGCCAGTAATCCGGGACAGGGCGAGCAGTACTTC. Amino acid sequence: CASNPGQGEQYF.